Listed here are 3 T cell receptor beta chains from one sample, sequenced in a study of response to subunit inactivated influenza vaccine. TCRdb reprocessed the RT-PCR reads with MiXCR, giving one entry per CDR3 protein. This sample has about 520,000 distinct CDR3 sequences; approximately 6.9% occur once, and the top ten carry around 14%. Sample: PBMCs from blood, taken roughly 24 months after vaccination. The source of these receptors is a man aged 45 to 75 who received an inactivated influenza vaccine.

This clonotype was detected only a few times. The chain combines TRBV27 with TRBJ2-7; 9 positions match TRBD1. The germline gives CDR1 MNHEY, CDR2 SMNVEV (reference sequence). The CDR3 has 15 amino acids. The ends lost 7 bases at V and 6 bases at J; junction bases unmatched: 13. The CDR3 DNA sequence: TGTGCCAGCACCGCTACCGGGACAGGGTTTTTCGAGCAGTACTTC. Its translation is CASTATGTGFFEQYF.

V usage is TRBV4-3 and J usage is TRBJ1-2; TRBD1 matches at 8 bases. CDR3 length: 15 amino acids. The V segment lost 1 base and the J segment 4 bases; nucleotides outside the gene matches: 5. Germline values: CDR1 LGHNA, CDR2 YSLEER. The CDR3 is CASSQGQGAGYGYTF. CDR3 nucleotide sequence: TGCGCCAGCAGCCAAGGTCAGGGGGCTGGCTATGGCTACACCTTC.

The gene calls are TRBV3-1 and TRBJ1-6; D gene uncertain. CDR1 and CDR2 (germline): LGHDT, YNNKEL (reference sequence). CDR3 length: 15 amino acids. The V end was cut by 1 base, the J end by 4 bases, with 8 bases between. The CDR3 sequence: CASSQATTYNSPLHF. The CDR3 nucleotides are TGTGCCAGCAGCCAAGCGACAACTTATAATTCACCCCTCCACTTT.